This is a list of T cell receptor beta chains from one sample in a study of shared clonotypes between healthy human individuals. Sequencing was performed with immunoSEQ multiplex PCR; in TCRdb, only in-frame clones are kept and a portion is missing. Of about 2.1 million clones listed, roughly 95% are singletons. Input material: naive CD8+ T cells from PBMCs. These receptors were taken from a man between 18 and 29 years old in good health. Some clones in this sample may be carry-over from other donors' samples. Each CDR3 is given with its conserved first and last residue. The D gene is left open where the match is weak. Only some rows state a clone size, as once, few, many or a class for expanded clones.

CDR3 protein: CASRGTGRNTEAFF; CDR3 DNA: TGCGCCAGCAGGGGGACAGGGCGGAACACTGAAGCTTTCTTT; D gene: TRBD1; clone size: .; J gene: TRBJ1-1; V gene: TRBV5-1
CDR3 protein: CASSELTGGLYEQYF; CDR3 DNA: TGTGCCAGCAGTGAATTAACAGGAGGACTGTACGAGCAGTACTTC; D gene: .; clone size: .; J gene: TRBJ2-7; V gene: TRBV2
CDR3 protein: CSVRQGSGELFF; CDR3 DNA: TGCAGCGTTCGGCAGGGCTCCGGGGAGCTGTTTTTT; D gene: .; clone size: .; J gene: TRBJ2-2; V gene: TRBV29-1
CDR3 protein: CSVGGTAKQPQHF; CDR3 DNA: TGCAGCGTTGGTGGGACGGCAAAACAGCCCCAGCATTTT; D gene: .; clone size: once; J gene: TRBJ1-5; V gene: TRBV29-1
CDR3 protein: CASSIRNRDEQYF; CDR3 DNA: TGTGCCAGTAGTATAAGAAACAGGGACGAGCAGTACTTC; D gene: .; clone size: .; J gene: TRBJ2-7; V gene: TRBV19
CDR3 protein: CASSLGSNYEQYF; CDR3 DNA: TGCGCCAGCAGCTTGGGGTCTAACTACGAGCAGTACTTC; D gene: .; clone size: .; J gene: TRBJ2-7; V gene: TRBV5-1
CDR3 protein: CASRGGEAFF; CDR3 DNA: TGTGCCAGCAGAGGGGGTGAAGCTTTCTTT; D gene: .; clone size: .; J gene: TRBJ1-1; V gene: TRBV6-5
CDR3 protein: CASSEAWGWKPQHF; CDR3 DNA: TGTGCCAGCAGTGAAGCTTGGGGCTGGAAGCCCCAGCATTTT; D gene: .; clone size: .; J gene: TRBJ1-5; V gene: TRBV6-1
CDR3 protein: CASSQVRDYEQYF; CDR3 DNA: TGCGCCAGCAGCCAAGTCCGGGACTACGAGCAGTACTTC; D gene: .; clone size: once; J gene: TRBJ2-7; V gene: TRBV4-1
CDR3 protein: CASSYRDREHEQYF; CDR3 DNA: TGTGCCAGCAGTTACCGGGACCGAGAGCACGAGCAGTACTTC; D gene: .; clone size: .; J gene: TRBJ2-7; V gene: TRBV6-5
CDR3 protein: CASGLVDFF; CDR3 DNA: TGTGCCAGCGGGTTGGTTGATTTCTTT; D gene: .; clone size: .; J gene: TRBJ1-1; V gene: TRBV6-1
CDR3 protein: CASSAGGNTEAFF; CDR3 DNA: TGTGCCAGCAGCGCAGGGGGCAACACTGAAGCTTTCTTT; D gene: TRBD1; clone size: .; J gene: TRBJ1-1; V gene: TRBV9
CDR3 protein: CASSTGPITSYEQYF; CDR3 DNA: TGTGCCAGCAGCACAGGACCGATTACCTCCTACGAGCAGTACTTC; D gene: .; clone size: .; J gene: TRBJ2-7; V gene: TRBV2
CDR3 protein: CASGLGRFITDTQYF; CDR3 DNA: TGTGCTAGTGGTTTGGGACGGTTTATCACAGATACGCAGTATTTT; D gene: .; clone size: .; J gene: TRBJ2-3; V gene: TRBV12-5
CDR3 protein: CASSLASTGELFF; CDR3 DNA: TGTGCCAGCAGTTTAGCTTCCACCGGGGAGCTGTTTTTT; D gene: .; clone size: .; J gene: TRBJ2-2; V gene: TRBV27
CDR3 protein: CAISGASGSYEQYF; CDR3 DNA: TGTGCCATCAGTGGGGCTAGCGGATCCTACGAGCAGTACTTC; D gene: TRBD2; clone size: .; J gene: TRBJ2-7; V gene: TRBV10-3
CDR3 protein: CASSLSGAGAPPQHF; CDR3 DNA: TGTGCCAGCAGTTTATCCGGGGCTGGGGCCCCCCCCCAGCATTTT; D gene: .; clone size: few; J gene: TRBJ1-5; V gene: TRBV27
CDR3 protein: CASSPYRVRAEAFF; CDR3 DNA: TGTGCCAGTAGTCCCTACAGGGTGAGGGCTGAAGCTTTCTTT; D gene: .; clone size: few; J gene: TRBJ1-1; V gene: TRBV19
CDR3 protein: CASSLIRDRGDYGYTF; CDR3 DNA: TGCGCCAGCAGCTTGATCCGGGACAGGGGTGACTATGGCTACACCTTC; D gene: TRBD1; clone size: .; J gene: TRBJ1-2; V gene: TRBV5-1
CDR3 protein: CASSLGFGSSYNEQFF; CDR3 DNA: TGTGCCAGCAGCTTAGGATTCGGGAGCTCCTACAATGAGCAGTTCTTC; D gene: .; clone size: .; J gene: TRBJ2-1; V gene: TRBV11-2
CDR3 protein: CASSKTLSGTGGNEQFF; CDR3 DNA: TGTGCCAGCAGCAAAACCCTCTCCGGGACAGGGGGCAATGAGCAGTTCTTC; D gene: TRBD1; clone size: .; J gene: TRBJ2-1; V gene: TRBV7-3
CDR3 protein: CASSVRGSSYEQYF; CDR3 DNA: TGTGCCAGTAGTGTCCGGGGGAGCTCCTACGAGCAGTACTTC; D gene: .; clone size: .; J gene: TRBJ2-7; V gene: TRBV19
CDR3 protein: CASSARDAGEVHGELFF; CDR3 DNA: TGTGCCAGCAGCGCCCGTGACGCGGGAGAAGTCCACGGGGAGCTGTTTTTT; D gene: TRBD2; clone size: .; J gene: TRBJ2-2; V gene: TRBV9
CDR3 protein: CASRLRVRSPYNEQFF; CDR3 DNA: TGTGCCAGCAGATTGAGGGTTAGGTCTCCCTACAATGAGCAGTTCTTC; D gene: .; clone size: .; J gene: TRBJ2-1; V gene: TRBV28
CDR3 protein: CAWSGRGEKLFF; CDR3 DNA: TGTGCCTGGAGTGGTCGGGGTGAAAAACTGTTTTTT; D gene: .; clone size: .; J gene: TRBJ1-4; V gene: TRBV30
CDR3 protein: CASSIGRADTQYF; CDR3 DNA: TGTGCCAGCAGCATCGGACGGGCAGATACGCAGTATTTT; D gene: .; clone size: .; J gene: TRBJ2-3; V gene: TRBV9
CDR3 protein: CASSFLANTEAFF; CDR3 DNA: TGTGCCAGCAGCTTCCTTGCGAACACTGAAGCTTTCTTT; D gene: .; clone size: few; J gene: TRBJ1-1; V gene: TRBV13
CDR3 protein: CASSLVATNYGYTF; CDR3 DNA: TGTGCCAGCAGCTTGGTGGCAACAAACTATGGCTACACCTTC; D gene: .; clone size: .; J gene: TRBJ1-2; V gene: TRBV5-8
CDR3 protein: CASSFSGTATDTQYF; CDR3 DNA: TGTGCCAGTAGTTTTTCCGGGACAGCCACAGATACGCAGTATTTT; D gene: TRBD1; clone size: .; J gene: TRBJ2-3; V gene: TRBV19
CDR3 protein: CASSLAAGTRVTEAFF; CDR3 DNA: TGTGCCAGCAGTTTAGCGGCCGGGACGCGGGTAACTGAAGCTTTCTTT; D gene: .; clone size: .; J gene: TRBJ1-1; V gene: TRBV27
CDR3 protein: CASSLAWGGDTDTQYF; CDR3 DNA: TGTGCCAGCAGCTTAGCTTGGGGTGGGGACACAGATACGCAGTATTTT; D gene: .; clone size: .; J gene: TRBJ2-3; V gene: TRBV7-9
CDR3 protein: CASSEVLNTEAFF; CDR3 DNA: TGTGCCAGCAGTGAGGTATTGAACACTGAAGCTTTCTTT; D gene: .; clone size: few; J gene: TRBJ1-1; V gene: TRBV6-1
CDR3 protein: CASSSLYEQFF; CDR3 DNA: TGTGCCAGCAGCTCATTATATGAGCAGTTCTTC; D gene: .; clone size: .; J gene: TRBJ2-1; V gene: TRBV7-8
CDR3 protein: CASSLVQGSPVGANEKLFF; CDR3 DNA: TGTGCCAGCAGCTTAGTTCAGGGATCCCCCGTCGGAGCAAATGAAAAACTGTTTTTT; D gene: .; clone size: .; J gene: TRBJ1-4; V gene: TRBV7-9
CDR3 protein: CASSVRTSGIQETQYF; CDR3 DNA: TGTGCCAGTAGTGTCCGGACTAGCGGAATACAAGAGACCCAGTACTTC; D gene: TRBD2; clone size: .; J gene: TRBJ2-5; V gene: TRBV19
CDR3 protein: CASSEGLINYGYTF; CDR3 DNA: TGTGCCAGCAGTGAAGGTCTAATAAACTATGGCTACACCTTC; D gene: .; clone size: .; J gene: TRBJ1-2; V gene: TRBV6-1
CDR3 protein: CATSLRGLGYEQYF; CDR3 DNA: TGTGCCACCAGCCTCAGGGGGCTAGGGTACGAGCAGTACTTC; D gene: TRBD1; clone size: .; J gene: TRBJ2-7; V gene: TRBV15
CDR3 protein: CASAKGQVAMGSNEQFF; CDR3 DNA: TGTGCCAGCGCAAAGGGACAGGTAGCAATGGGTAGCAATGAGCAGTTCTTC; D gene: TRBD1; clone size: .; J gene: TRBJ2-1; V gene: TRBV9
CDR3 protein: CASSSPRDAGGRETQYF; CDR3 DNA: TGTGCCAGCAGCTCGCCGAGAGACGCGGGAGGGCGGGAGACCCAGTACTTC; D gene: TRBD2; clone size: .; J gene: TRBJ2-5; V gene: TRBV11-2
CDR3 protein: CASSVSGIYGYTF; CDR3 DNA: TGTGCCAGCAGCGTCTCAGGGATCTATGGCTACACCTTC; D gene: .; clone size: .; J gene: TRBJ1-2; V gene: TRBV9
CDR3 protein: CASSEPGFGLNEQFF; CDR3 DNA: TGTGCCAGCAGTGAACCCGGCTTTGGGCTCAATGAGCAGTTCTTC; D gene: .; clone size: .; J gene: TRBJ2-1; V gene: TRBV6-1
CDR3 protein: CASSEDRFSSYNEQFF; CDR3 DNA: TGTGCCAGCAGTGAAGACAGGTTTAGCTCCTACAATGAGCAGTTCTTC; D gene: .; clone size: .; J gene: TRBJ2-1; V gene: TRBV28
CDR3 protein: CASSQDLSGHSTDTQYF; CDR3 DNA: TGCGCCAGCAGCCAAGATCTAAGCGGACACAGCACAGATACGCAGTATTTT; D gene: .; clone size: .; J gene: TRBJ2-3; V gene: TRBV4-1
CDR3 protein: CASTLQDGAEAFF; CDR3 DNA: TGTGCCAGCACCCTCCAGGACGGGGCTGAAGCTTTCTTT; D gene: .; clone size: .; J gene: TRBJ1-1; V gene: TRBV28
CDR3 protein: CASSRDRGRDQPQHF; CDR3 DNA: TGTGCCAGCAGTCGGGACAGAGGCCGAGATCAGCCCCAGCATTTT; D gene: TRBD1; clone size: .; J gene: TRBJ1-5; V gene: TRBV6-5
CDR3 protein: CASSVGTTPPYEQYF; CDR3 DNA: TGTGCCAGCAGCGTAGGGACTACCCCCCCCTACGAGCAGTACTTC; D gene: .; clone size: once; J gene: TRBJ2-7; V gene: TRBV9
CDR3 protein: CASSLGTGFGYTF; CDR3 DNA: TGTGCCAGCAGTCTAGGGACAGGGTTTGGCTACACCTTC; D gene: TRBD1; clone size: .; J gene: TRBJ1-2; V gene: TRBV27
CDR3 protein: CASSAGLAGGPYNEQFF; CDR3 DNA: TGTGCCAGCAGCGCCGGACTAGCGGGAGGGCCTTACAATGAGCAGTTCTTC; D gene: TRBD2; clone size: .; J gene: TRBJ2-1; V gene: TRBV9
CDR3 protein: CASRGQGAVSNQPQHF; CDR3 DNA: TGTGCCAGCAGGGGACAGGGGGCTGTTAGCAATCAGCCCCAGCATTTT; D gene: TRBD1; clone size: .; J gene: TRBJ1-5; V gene: TRBV2
CDR3 protein: CASTVPGGQRAFF; CDR3 DNA: TGTGCCAGCACCGTTCCTGGGGGGCAGAGGGCTTTCTTT; D gene: .; clone size: once; J gene: TRBJ1-1; V gene: TRBV27
CDR3 protein: CAWSPGLAPSEQFF; CDR3 DNA: TGTGCCTGGAGTCCGGGACTAGCGCCCTCGGAGCAGTTCTTC; D gene: TRBD2; clone size: .; J gene: TRBJ2-1; V gene: TRBV30
CDR3 protein: CASSAQGGQYEQYF; CDR3 DNA: TGTGCCAGCAGTGCACAGGGGGGTCAATACGAGCAGTACTTC; D gene: TRBD1; clone size: .; J gene: TRBJ2-7; V gene: TRBV28
CDR3 protein: CAWSVSRGIEAFF; CDR3 DNA: TGTGCCTGGAGTGTCTCACGGGGCATAGAGGCTTTCTTT; D gene: .; clone size: few; J gene: TRBJ1-1; V gene: TRBV30
CDR3 protein: CASSEYNIYNEQFF; CDR3 DNA: TGTGCCAGCAGTGAATATAACATCTACAATGAGCAGTTCTTC; D gene: .; clone size: .; J gene: TRBJ2-1; V gene: TRBV25-1
CDR3 protein: CASSLSVQETQYF; CDR3 DNA: TGTGCCAGCAGCTTGTCCGTACAAGAGACCCAGTACTTC; D gene: .; clone size: .; J gene: TRBJ2-5; V gene: TRBV7-9
CDR3 protein: CASSLGGRLSYNEQFF; CDR3 DNA: TGTGCCAGCAGCTTAGGGGGGAGACTCTCCTACAATGAGCAGTTCTTC; D gene: .; clone size: .; J gene: TRBJ2-1; V gene: TRBV11-2
CDR3 protein: CASSLGTAGYEQYF; CDR3 DNA: TGTGCCAGCAGCTTAGGGACAGCAGGCTACGAGCAGTACTTC; D gene: TRBD1; clone size: .; J gene: TRBJ2-7; V gene: TRBV5-6
CDR3 protein: CASSQDPLLAGGYYEQYF; CDR3 DNA: TGCGCCAGCAGCCAAGACCCCCTACTAGCGGGAGGGTACTACGAGCAGTACTTC; D gene: TRBD2; clone size: .; J gene: TRBJ2-7; V gene: TRBV4-1
CDR3 protein: CASSPGFADTQYF; CDR3 DNA: TGTGCCAGCAGCCCCGGGTTCGCAGATACGCAGTATTTT; D gene: .; clone size: .; J gene: TRBJ2-3; V gene: TRBV9
CDR3 protein: CASRPLARADTQYF; CDR3 DNA: TGTGCCAGCAGGCCCCTAGCTAGGGCAGATACGCAGTATTTT; D gene: .; clone size: .; J gene: TRBJ2-3; V gene: TRBV6-6